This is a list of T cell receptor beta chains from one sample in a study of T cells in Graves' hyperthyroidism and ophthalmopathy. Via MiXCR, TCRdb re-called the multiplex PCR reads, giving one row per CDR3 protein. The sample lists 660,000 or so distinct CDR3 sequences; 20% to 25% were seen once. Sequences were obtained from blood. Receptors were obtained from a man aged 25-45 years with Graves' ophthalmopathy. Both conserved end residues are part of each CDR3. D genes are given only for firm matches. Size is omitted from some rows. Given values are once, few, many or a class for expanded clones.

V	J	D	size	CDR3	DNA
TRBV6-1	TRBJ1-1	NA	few	CASRMRGNTEAFF	TGTGCGAGCCGAATGAGGGGGAACACTGAAGCTTTCTTT
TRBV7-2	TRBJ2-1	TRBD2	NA	CASSLAKGLAGGWNNEQFF	TGTGCCAGCAGCTTAGCGAAGGGACTAGCGGGAGGGTGGAACAATGAGCAGTTCTTC
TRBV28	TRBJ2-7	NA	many	CASSLRASSYEQYF	TGTGCCAGCAGTTTGCGCGCAAGCTCCTACGAGCAGTACTTC
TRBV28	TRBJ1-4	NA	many	CASSPQGTNEKLFF	TGTGCCAGCAGTCCACAGGGAACTAATGAAAAACTGTTTTTT
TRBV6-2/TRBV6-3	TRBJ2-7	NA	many	CASSYSRGRGPYEQYF	TGTGCCAGCAGTTACTCGAGAGGGAGAGGGCCCTACGAGCAGTACTTC
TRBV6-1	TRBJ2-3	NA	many	CASRPNRAGTDTQYF	TGTGCCAGCAGACCCAACAGGGCCGGCACAGATACGCAGTATTTT
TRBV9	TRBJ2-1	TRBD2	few	CASSPAGDGIAGEQFF	TGTGCCAGCAGCCCGGCGGGAGATGGGATTGCGGGTGAGCAGTTCTTC
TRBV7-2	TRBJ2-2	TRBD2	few	CASSLGGLAGGTGELFF	TGTGCCAGCAGCTTAGGCGGACTAGCGGGGGGCACCGGGGAGCTGTTTTTT
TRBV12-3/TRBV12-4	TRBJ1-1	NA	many	CASSLNRGLNTEAFF	TGTGCCAGCAGCCTGAATAGGGGTTTGAACACTGAAGCTTTCTTT
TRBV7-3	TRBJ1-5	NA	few	CARRVGASNQPQHF	TGTGCCAGGAGAGTGGGTGCTAGCAATCAGCCCCAGCATTTT
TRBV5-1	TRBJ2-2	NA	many	CASSLDAANTGELFF	TGCGCCAGCAGCTTGGACGCTGCGAACACCGGGGAGCTGTTTTTT